Given below is one T cell receptor beta chain in context. This receptor's antigen is unknown. It has no much larger one-base neighbor in the sample; base qualities were not kept. The trial excluded patients who had a history of autoimmune disease or who were on systemic immunosuppression. Peripheral blood for TCR sequencing was collected from all dose cohorts at baseline, on cycle 4 day 1, and on cycle 7 day 1. The samples were drawn from a first-in-human, open-label, multicenter phase I dose-escalation trial of ivuxolimab. Adults with locally advanced or metastatic head and neck squamous cell, hepatocellular, melanoma or renal cell carcinoma were enrolled in the trial. CD4+ and CD8+ T cells were sorted separately from peripheral blood before TCR sequencing. CDR1 SNHLY and CDR2 FYNNEI are derived from the germline V gene. The germline ends are 6 bases apart after V is trimmed by 3 bases and J by 6 bases. Including the terminal cysteine and phenylalanine, the CDR3 comprises 13 residues. The read is trimmed to its CDR3 DNA, 39 bases read in frame from base 1.

This sample stems from a study of OX40 agonist ivuxolimab in advanced cancers. A note on the overall study: Ivuxolimab was an agonistic, fully human IgG2 monoclonal antibody directed against OX40 (CD134), a costimulatory receptor. Intravenous ivuxolimab was administered to patients every 2 weeks at six dose levels: 0.01, 0.1, 0.3, 1.5, 3 and 10 mg/kg. Of the roughly 53 patients in dose escalation, about 19 had hepatocellular carcinoma, about 15 had melanoma, 9 had renal cell carcinoma and 9 had head and neck cancer. The dose-escalation cohort was around 83% male with a mean age of approximately 59 years, ranging from about 20 to 85. Prior anti-PD-1, anti-PD-L1 or anti-CTLA-4 therapy was permitted, and approximately 40% of dose-escalation patients had received checkpoint inhibitors. Partial responses were achieved by three dose-escalation patients, of whom one had hepatocellular carcinoma and two had cutaneous melanoma. The purpose of peripheral TCRbeta sequencing was to test whether ivuxolimab changed TCR sequence diversity and led to clonal T-cell expansion. The paper describes the monotherapy dose-escalation part (N of about 47 patients) of the phase I trial of ivuxolimab.

For sequencing of the TCRbeta CDR3 region, genomic DNA was extracted from the sorted cells. The immunoSEQ Assay was used for sequencing of TCRbeta CDR3 regions. What TCRdb holds here is the immuneACCESS table cut down to in-frame rearrangements. Part of the clones is not present; checked against another copy, under half of the missing clones reflect an unresolved V gene, and the others are unexplained. This sample is represented by about 80,000 clones; around nine tenths of them were singletons. The ten top clones hold over 10% of the sample. Paper-wide results and their limitations: In the 0.1-3.0 mg/kg groups, partial responders had among the lowest normalized peripheral clonal expansion, particularly in CD8+ T cells. On average, CD8+ T cells showed more expanded clones than CD4+ T cells after ivuxolimab. The antigen specificity of the peripheral T cells that underwent clonal expansion was not determined. At doses from 0.1 to 3.0 mg/kg, clonal expansion was seen in both CD4+ and CD8+ blood T cells between baseline and week 6. Low levels of normalized T-cell clonal expansion were also shown by some nonresponding patients.

The TCR was taken from an adult with an advanced solid tumor such as melanoma, head and neck, liver or kidney cancer. The sample here was CD4+ or CD8+ T cells sorted from blood, taken in a trial of the OX40 agonist ivuxolimab. Recombination joined TRBV2 with TRBJ1-6; the D gene is not confidently resolved. The CDR3 here reads CASSDKINSPLHF. The sequenced DNA is TGTGCCAGCAGTGACAAGATTAATTCACCCCTCCACTTT.